Following are 27 T cell receptor beta chains from one sample sequenced in a study of graft-versus-host responses after intestinal transplantation. These receptors lack a known antigen. Some clones are missing from TCRdb's copy, which holds only in-frame ones; the method was immunoSEQ multiplex PCR. The sample consists of 90,000 to 150,000 clones, approximately 95% of them appearing once. The starting material was unstimulated CD8+ T cells sorted from spleen or lymph node cells, obtained before intestinal transplant. Every receptor here comes from a human donor who received an intestinal transplant.

V usage is TRBV27 and J usage is TRBJ2-1, with D perhaps matching TRBD2 (5 bases). V was pared by 7 bases and J by 4 bases, with 14 bases between. CDR1 and CDR2 from the germline V gene are MNHEY and SMNVEV (reference sequence). This CDR3 is built from 14 residues. CDR3 sequence reads: CASKDQRSYNEQFF. The CDR3 nucleotides read TGTGCCAGCAAGGACCAGCGGTCGTACAATGAGCAGTTCTTC.

A note on this clone: Other DNA sequences within the sample encode an identical CDR3. The chain carries TRBV7-2 and TRBJ1-2, with 8 bases fitting TRBD1. Germline V gene lookup returns CDR1 SGHTA and CDR2 FQGNSA. The CDR3 runs to 14 residues. Trimming took 1 base from V and 8 from J; bases not matched to a gene: 6. The CDR3 bases are TGTGCCAGCAGCTTAGGAGGACAGGGTCGGGGCTACACCTTC. Translation: CASSLGGQGRGYTF.

V and J are TRBV2 and TRBJ2-5; TRBD2 matches 9 bases. Germline V CDR1 and CDR2: SNHLY, FYNNEI. J lost 1 base, V lost 6 bases, and 6 bases had no gene match. The CDR3 consists of 15 residues. The CDR3 here is CASRGRLAVQETQYF. CDR3 DNA sequence: TGTGCCAGCAGAGGGAGACTAGCGGTCCAAGAGACCCAGTACTTC.

The J gene is TRBJ1-1, the V gene TRBV4-1, with D uncertain. This CDR3 has 18 amino acids. The V gene lost 1 base and the J gene lost 1 base, with 19 bases spanning the gap. The germline gives CDR1 MGHRA, CDR2 YSYEKL. The CDR3 bases are TGCGCCAGCAGCCAAGTTTATGGATCGACCCCATCGAACACTGAAGCTTTCTTT. It is translated as CASSQVYGSTPSNTEAFF.

The chain uses TRBV15 and TRBJ2-2; 8 nucleotides agree with TRBD1. The trim removed 3 bases at V and 0 bases at J, leaving 3 bases unmatched. The germline V gene has CDR1 LNHNV and CDR2 YYDKDF (reference sequence). There are 16 residues in the CDR3. CDR3 DNA sequence: TGTGCCACCAGCAGGGACAGGGAATCGAACACCGGGGAGCTGTTTTTT. Its protein product is CATSRDRESNTGELFF.

This clone was detected once. The rearrangement links TRBV30 to TRBJ1-5; possible D gene TRBD1, 5 bases. This CDR3 spans 13 amino acids. Germline assignment: CDR1 GTSNPN and CDR2 SVGIG (reference sequence). With 0 bases removed from V and 5 bases from J, the gap between germline ends came to 8 bases. Written as DNA, the CDR3 is TGTGCCTGGAGTGTATGGGGGGATCAGCCCCAGCATTTT. It codes for CAWSVWGDQPQHF.

The V call is TRBV15, the J call TRBJ2-3; no firm D call. The CDR3 is made up of 13 amino acids. The V gene lost 0 bases and the J gene lost 4 bases, with 5 bases spanning the gap. Per germline, CDR1 LNHNV and CDR2 YYDKDF (reference sequence). In DNA form, the CDR3 reads TGTGCCACCAGCAGAGATGCGGCAGATACGCAGTATTTT. This encodes CATSRDAADTQYF.

This chain joins TRBV9 and TRBJ2-3; possible D gene TRBD2, 6 bases. V shed 0 bases and J shed 1 base, with 9 bases lying between them. Per the germline V gene, CDR1 is SGDLS and CDR2 is YYNGEE. The CDR3 is made up of 15 amino acids. The CDR3 is CASSVAWGGTDTQYF. Here the CDR3 DNA reads TGTGCCAGCAGCGTAGCGTGGGGGGGCACAGATACGCAGTATTTT.

This clone has a single count. The rearrangement joins TRBV6-1 to TRBJ2-7, with D tentatively TRBD1 (6 bases). The CDR3 spans 14 residues. V was clipped by 2 bases and J by 2 bases, with 10 bases between them. Germline-derived CDR1 and CDR2 are MNHNS and SASEGT. CDR3 amino acids: CASSEWDKAYEQYF. The DNA of the CDR3 is TGTGCCAGCAGTGAATGGGACAAGGCCTACGAGCAGTACTTC.

Only one count was recorded for this clone. The chain employs TRBV7-7 and TRBJ1-3; no clear D gene. CDR3 length: 12 residues. V was pared by 11 bases and J by 2 bases, with 10 bases between. Germline CDR1 reads SSHAT; CDR2 reads FNYEAQ (reference sequence). The CDR3 nucleotides are TGTGCCTTAGTGGGGACTGGAAACACCATATATTTT. Protein product: CALVGTGNTIYF.

The rearrangement joins TRBV15 to TRBJ1-5; D is perhaps TRBD1 (6 bases). This CDR3 has 14 amino acids. Per the germline V gene, CDR1 is LNHNV and CDR2 is YYDKDF (reference sequence). V was trimmed by 3 bases and J by 2 bases, leaving 8 bases between them. CDR3: CATSRGGGNQPQHF. The DNA of the CDR3 is TGTGCCACCAGCAGGGGGGGCGGCAATCAGCCCCAGCATTTT. The complete variable domain, with remaining parts taken from reference TRBV15 and TRBJ1-5, reads DAMVIQNPRYQVTQFGKPVTLSCSQTLNHNVMYWYQQKSSQAPKLLFHYYDKDFNNEADTPDNFQSRRPNTSFCFLDIRSPGLGDTAMYLCATSRGGGNQPQHFGDGTRLSIL.

This clone was observed a few times. This sequence joins TRBV2 and TRBJ1-3; perhaps TRBD1 as D (5 bases). Germline V lookup: CDR1 SNHLY, CDR2 FYNNEI. V lost 10 bases and J lost 0, with 10 bases in between. This CDR3 has 13 amino acids. The DNA for the CDR3 is TGTGCCACCGGGGGGAGCTCTGGAAACACCATATATTTT. Translating it yields CATGGSSGNTIYF.

The chain joins TRBV7-3 to TRBJ1-1, with D possibly matching TRBD1 (6 bases). CDR1 is SGHTA, CDR2 FQGTGA, per germline. With 5 bases removed from V and 5 bases from J, the gap between germline ends came to 27 bases. This CDR3 region has 18 residues. The CDR3 DNA reads as TGTGCCAGCAGCCCTTTTAACGGGGGCGGGGGCGAAGGAACTGAAGCTTTCTTT. It specifies CASSPFNGGGGEGTEAFF.

V is TRBV6-5 and J is TRBJ2-2, with a possible D match to TRBD1 (5 bases). Trimming removed 0 bases at V and 9 bases at J, with 8 bases between. CDR1 is MNHEY, CDR2 SVGAGI, per germline. CDR3 length: 13 residues. The CDR3 sequence: CASSYSNRRELFF. The DNA of the CDR3 is TGTGCCAGCAGTTACTCGAACAGGAGGGAGCTGTTTTTT.

The chain is built from TRBV10-3 and TRBJ2-7; D possibly matches TRBD1 or TRBD2 (5 bases each). The CDR3 contains 16 residues. The germline CDR1 and CDR2 sequences are ENHRY and SYGVKD. V lost 8 bases and J 2 bases, leaving 22 bases between the germline ends. In nucleotides, the CDR3 is TGTGCCATCGCATCATCTAGGGACCTAATCCCCTACGAGCAGTACTTC. Its translation is CAIASSRDLIPYEQYF.

The chain joins TRBV19 to TRBJ2-1; a weak D match, TRBD2 (6 bases). Germline values: CDR1 LNHDA, CDR2 SQIVND (reference sequence). CDR3 size: 15 residues. The V and J ends lost 3 bases and 3 bases respectively, with 12 bases between them. For the CDR3, the DNA is TGTGCCAGTAGTATGGGTAGCGGCCTCTACAATGAGCAGTTCTTC. Amino acids: CASSMGSGLYNEQFF.

This chain connects TRBV28 to TRBJ1-3; D perhaps matches TRBD1 (5 bases). Germline values: CDR1 MDHEN, CDR2 SYDVKM. The V end was cut by 3 bases, the J end by 4 bases, with 7 bases between. The CDR3 length is 13 residues. The DNA of the CDR3 is TGTGCCAGCAGTTTCGGGGGGGGAAACACCATATATTTT. Translated, it gives CASSFGGGNTIYF.

V is TRBV4-1 and J is TRBJ2-7, with D possibly being TRBD1 (6 bases). The CDR3 runs to 15 residues. In germline, CDR1 is MGHRA, CDR2 YSYEKL. The V and J ends lost 2 bases and 0 bases respectively, with 11 bases between them. The CDR3 here is CASSQRDTSSYEQYF. The DNA for the CDR3 is TGCGCCAGCAGCCAACGGGACACCTCCTCCTACGAGCAGTACTTC.

The CDR3 coding sequence is TGTGCCAGTAGTATTGGACTATCAGATACGCAGTATTTT. Translated, it gives CASSIGLSDTQYF. The rearrangement joins TRBV19 to TRBJ2-3; TRBD2 is a possible D gene (6 bases). Germline V gives CDR1 LNHDA, CDR2 SQIVND (reference sequence). There are 13 residues in the CDR3. Trimming removed 3 bases from V and 4 bases from J, with 8 bases in between.

The chain combines TRBV27 with TRBJ2-7; D is possibly TRBD2 (6 bases). The germline gives CDR1 MNHEY, CDR2 SMNVEV (reference sequence). V lost 4 bases and J 7 bases, leaving 11 bases between the germline ends. CDR3 length: 12 residues. This chain's CDR3 is CASSSGVGEQYF. The CDR3 bases are TGTGCCAGCAGTTCGGGAGTGGGGGAGCAGTACTTC.

CDR3 region: CAWSYSEGLQYF. CDR3 sequence (DNA): TGTGCCTGGAGTTATTCAGAAGGACTCCAGTACTTC. V usage is TRBV30 and J usage is TRBJ2-7; tentatively, D is TRBD2 (5 bases). CDR1 and CDR2 (germline): GTSNPN, SVGIG (reference sequence). V lost 2 bases, J lost 10 bases, and 15 bases lay in between. CDR3 length: 12 residues.

The genes are TRBV9 and TRBJ1-4; D unresolved. Germline CDR1 SGDLS, CDR2 YYNGEE. Trimming left V 4 bases short and J 5 bases short, with 15 bases between. CDR3 length: 15 residues. The CDR3 is CASSRGGGGNEKLFF. The CDR3 region has the DNA TGTGCCAGCAGCCGGGGTGGCGGAGGGAATGAAAAACTGTTTTTT.

The J gene is TRBJ1-1, the V gene TRBV7-9; D is undetermined. This CDR3 comprises 16 residues. Per the germline V gene, CDR1 is SEHNR and CDR2 is FQNEAQ (reference sequence). Between the trimmed V and J ends, which lost 5 bases and 1 base, there was a span of 17 bases. CDR3 residues: CASSPVGVTENTEAFF. In DNA, the CDR3 is TGTGCCAGCAGCCCGGTCGGGGTAACAGAGAACACTGAAGCTTTCTTT. Drawing the rest from reference TRBV7-9 and TRBJ1-1, the complete variable domain is DTGVSQNPRHKITKRGQNVTFRCDPISEHNRLYWYRQTLGQGPEFLTYFQNEAQLEKSRLLSDRFSAERPKGSFSTLEIQRTEQGDSAMYLCASSPVGVTENTEAFFGQGTRLTVV.

This sequence joins TRBV7-6 and TRBJ2-5, with 7 bases that match TRBD1. TRBJ2-7 explains the end of the DNA better; the J call may be wrong. Germline lookup yields CDR1 SGHVS and CDR2 FNYEAQ. The CDR3 contains 14 residues. CDR3 loop: CASSLRGPLDEQYF. The CDR3 DNA is TGTGCCAGCAGCTTAAGGGGGCCGCTTGACGAGCAGTACTTC.

The rearrangement joins TRBV7-8 to TRBJ2-1, with TRBD2 matching 8 bases. Germline CDR1 and CDR2: SGHVS and FQNEAQ. This CDR3 is 18 amino acids long. V was clipped by 6 bases and J by 7 bases; unmatched bases: 20. The CDR3 nucleotides read TGTGCCAGCAGTATTCGGGGGTATTTACTAGCGGCCCGGAATGAGCAGTTCTTC. Its translation: CASSIRGYLLAARNEQFF.

This clone was counted only a few times. The V call is TRBV5-6, the J call TRBJ2-2; tentative D call: TRBD2 (6 bases). With 3 bases removed from V and 5 bases from J, the gap between germline ends came to 20 bases. The CDR3 length is 17 residues. Germline V gene data show CDR1 as SGHDT and CDR2 as YYEEEE. CDR3 sequence reads: CASSCPRATGGTGELFF. CDR3 in DNA: TGTGCCAGCAGCTGCCCAAGAGCAACTGGGGGGACCGGGGAGCTGTTTTTT.

V and J are TRBV15 and TRBJ2-3, with 10 positions matching TRBD1. CDR1 is LNHNV and CDR2 is YYDKDF in the germline V gene (reference sequence). With 1 base clipped from V and 6 bases from J, the junction kept 7 bases outside the gene matches. The CDR3 contains 16 residues. The CDR3: CATSRGRDRGGDTQYF. CDR3 sequence (DNA): TGTGCCACCAGCAGAGGTCGGGACAGGGGAGGGGATACGCAGTATTTT.